Below, 29 T cell receptor beta chains from the same sample are listed, as sequenced in a study of CD8 T cells in ankylosing spondylitis. TCRdb passed the 5' RACE reads through MiXCR, listing each CDR3 protein once. The sample contains some 200,000 distinct CDR3 sequences, 15% to 20% of which appear only once. What was sequenced was blood, either unsorted or a sorted T cell fraction (not recorded which). The source of these receptors is a male donor under 30 with ankylosing spondylitis or in good health (not recorded which).

This clonotype was counted ten times or more. This chain links TRBV28 with TRBJ2-7; 10 positions agree with TRBD1. The V and J ends lost 5 bases and 6 bases, in that order; junction bases with no gene match: 7. This CDR3 spans 14 amino acids. The germline V gene encodes CDR1 MDHEN and CDR2 SYDVKM. The CDR3 coding sequence is TGTGCCAGCAGTCTCCTGGACAGGGGGATCGAGCAGTACTTC. It codes for CASSLLDRGIEQYF.

This clonotype occurred many times. J is TRBJ2-2 and V is TRBV20-1; 9 bases are a match to TRBD2. The V gene's germline CDR1 is DFQATT and CDR2 SNEGSKA (reference sequence). The CDR3 contains 13 residues. Germline trimming cut 3 bases from V and 6 bases from J; bases unmatched to any gene: 2. CDR3 nucleotides: TGCAGTGCTAGTGGCGGGAGGGCCGGGGAGCTGTTTTTT. Translated: CSASGGRAGELFF.

There are a few counts of this clonotype. The chain combines TRBV5-6 with TRBJ2-1; D gene unclear. Germline V gene lookup returns CDR1 SGHDT and CDR2 YYEEEE. This CDR3 region has 11 residues. Between the trimmed V and J ends, which lost 4 bases and 8 bases, there was a span of 7 bases. CDR3 residues: CASSHSDEQFF. The CDR3 coding sequence is TGTGCCAGCAGCCACAGCGATGAGCAGTTCTTC.

Many counts were recorded for this clonotype. The chain joins TRBV29-1 to TRBJ2-7; 8 bases fit TRBD2. The CDR3 has 13 amino acids. CDR1 is SQVTM and CDR2 is ANQGSEA in the germline V gene. Germline trimming cut 5 bases from V and 3 bases from J; bases unmatched to any gene: 6. CDR3 in amino acids: CSVSGTRGYEQYF. The CDR3 nucleotides are TGCAGCGTTTCCGGGACTAGGGGCTACGAGCAGTACTTC.

As regards this clonotype: This could be a read error, since a much larger clone is one nucleotide away. V is TRBV2 and J is TRBJ2-3, with D unresolved. Germline V gene data show CDR1 as SNHLY and CDR2 as FYNNEI. The CDR3 extends over 14 amino acids. The V end was cut by 7 bases, the J end by 1 base, with 12 bases between. The CDR3: CASIGLVGTDTQYF. CDR3 nucleotide sequence: TGTGCCAGCATCGGGCTAGTGGGCACAGATACGCAGTATTTT.

V gene TRBV29-1 combines with J gene TRBJ2-1, with unresolved D. The CDR3 totals 12 residues. Germline CDR1 SQVTM, CDR2 ANQGSEA. V lost 7 bases to trimming and J lost 4 bases, with 11 bases between them. CDR3 in DNA: TGCAGCGCTGGGAACAGATACAATGAGCAGTTCTTC. It yields the protein CSAGNRYNEQFF.

The chain employs TRBV6-2 or TRBV6-3 and TRBJ2-7, with 7 bases fitting TRBD2. CDR3 length: 15 amino acids. CDR1 MNHEY and CDR2 SVGEGT come from the germline V gene. Trimming at V came to 5 bases and at J to 0 bases, leaving 7 bases not matched to a gene. Here the CDR3 DNA reads TGTGCCAGCAGTCGGAGCGGGGCTGACTCCTACGAGCAGTACTTC. Amino acids: CASSRSGADSYEQYF.

Many counts were recorded for this clonotype. The chain couples TRBV29-1 to TRBJ2-1; either TRBD1 or TRBD2 may supply D (5 bases each). CDR3 length: 16 amino acids. CDR1 is SQVTM and CDR2 is ANQGSEA in the germline V gene. The germline V and J ends were trimmed by 2 bases and 3 bases, with 17 bases remaining between them. The CDR3 coding sequence is TGCAGCGTTGAATGGTTTCGGGGCGGATACTACAATGAGCAGTTCTTC. Amino acid sequence: CSVEWFRGGYYNEQFF.

This chain uses TRBV5-4 with TRBJ2-3, with D perhaps matching TRBD2 (5 bases). Germline V gene lookup returns CDR1 SGHNT and CDR2 YYREEE (reference sequence). V gave up 0 bases and J gave up 6 bases, with 14 bases separating them. The CDR3 spans 15 residues. CDR3 loop: CASSLEGGPGDTQYF. The CDR3 nucleotides read TGTGCCAGCAGCTTGGAGGGCGGGCCTGGGGATACGCAGTATTTT. The whole variable domain, filled in from reference TRBV5-4 and TRBJ2-3, reads ETGVTQSPTHLIKTRGQQVTLRCSSQSGHNTVSWYQQALGQGPQFIFQYYREEENGRGNFPPRFSGLQFPNYSSELNVNALELDDSALYLCASSLEGGPGDTQYFGPGTRLTVL.

This clonotype was counted at least ten times. The rearrangement uses TRBV7-6 and TRBJ2-7; D gene uncertain. The CDR3 runs 15 residues. CDR1 and CDR2 from the germline V gene are SGHVS and FNYEAQ. Trimming removed 5 bases from V and 5 bases from J, with 19 bases in between. CDR3 residues: CASSPMTGLLDEQYF. CDR3 sequence (DNA): TGTGCCAGCAGCCCAATGACGGGCCTCCTCGACGAGCAGTACTTC. The whole variable domain, remainder taken from reference TRBV7-6 and TRBJ2-7, is GAGVSQSPRYKVTKRGQDVALRCDPISGHVSLYWYRQALGQGPEFLTYFNYEAQQDKSGLPNDRFSAERPEGSISTLTIQRTEQRDSAMYRCASSPMTGLLDEQYFGPGTRLTVT.

In this sample, this clonotype turned up many times. The chain recombines TRBV5-1 with TRBJ1-2, with unresolved D. The germline V gene encodes CDR1 SGHRS and CDR2 YFSETQ. The CDR3 spans 14 residues. Trimming stripped 5 bases from V and 3 bases from J, with 14 bases between. CDR3 loop: CASRMGQPDYGYTF. The CDR3 DNA is TGCGCCAGCAGAATGGGCCAGCCCGACTATGGCTACACCTTC.

The V gene is TRBV4-1, the J gene TRBJ2-1, with 7 bases aligning to TRBD2. The J segment lost 5 bases and the V segment lost 0 bases, leaving 4 bases of the junction unmatched. Looked up from germline, CDR1 is MGHRA and CDR2 is YSYEKL. This CDR3 has 15 residues. DNA for the CDR3: TGCGCCAGCAGCCAAGATTCGGGGGGTAACAATGAGCAGTTCTTC. Translated, it gives CASSQDSGGNNEQFF.

This clonotype was recorded at least ten times. For the CDR3, the DNA is TGTGCCAGTAGTATAGTCACGGACAAATACGTCCTGACTTTC. Its protein is CASSIVTDKYVLTF. The J gene is TRBJ2-6, the V gene TRBV19; TRBD1 might be the D (5 bases). Germline V gene data show CDR1 as LNHDA and CDR2 as SQIVND (reference sequence). V dropped 1 base and J dropped 11 bases, with 12 bases sitting between them. The CDR3 covers 14 residues.

This clonotype was detected ten times or more. V is TRBV7-8 and J is TRBJ2-1; no clear D gene. The V gene's germline CDR1 is SGHVS and CDR2 FQNEAQ. The CDR3 is 13 amino acids. Trimming took off 5 bases at V and 8 bases at J, with 13 bases between the two ends. The DNA of the CDR3 is TGTGCCAGCAGCCCGACCTATCGGGATGAGCAGTTCTTC. This gives the protein CASSPTYRDEQFF.

This clonotype was observed many times. The chain combines TRBV20-1 with TRBJ2-5; D is uncertain. V lost 3 bases, J lost 3 bases, and 11 bases lay in between. Germline-derived CDR1 and CDR2 are DFQATT and SNEGSKA (reference sequence). The CDR3 length is 13 residues. In DNA form, the CDR3 reads TGCAGTGCTAGTGGTCCGAAAGAAGAGACCCAGTACTTC. Translated: CSASGPKEETQYF.

The sample holds many counts of this clonotype. The junction differs from germline at one of its ends, possibly a read error. The chain recombines TRBV12-3 or TRBV12-4 with TRBJ2-7; D possibly corresponds to TRBD1 (6 bases). The CDR3 extends over 14 amino acids. This CDR3 is CASRLGSRGHEQYF. The DNA of the CDR3 is TGTGCCAGCAGGTTAGGCTCCAGGGGACACGAGCAGTACTTC.

In this sample, this clonotype turned up many times. The rearrangement joins TRBV13 to TRBJ2-2; TRBD2 matches at 7 bases. CDR1 is PRHDT and CDR2 is FYEKMQ in the germline V gene (reference sequence). CDR3 length equals 15 residues. The trim removed 1 base at V and 4 bases at J, leaving 3 bases unmatched. The CDR3 bases are TGTGCCAGCAGCTTAGCTGGCGGGAGCACCGGGGAGCTGTTTTTT. Protein sequence: CASSLAGGSTGELFF.

This clonotype was observed at least ten times. For the CDR3, the DNA is TGCGCCAGCAGTTCCTGGACTAGCCCGGGCGAGCAGTACGTC. Its translation is CASSSWTSPGEQYV. The chain links TRBV10-2 to TRBJ2-7; 8 nucleotides match TRBD2. This CDR3 contains 14 residues. The J segment lost 6 bases and the V segment lost 5 bases, leaving 9 bases of the junction unmatched. The germline CDR1 and CDR2 sequences are WSHSY and SAAADI.

In its sample, this clonotype was seen many times. The V gene is TRBV24-1, the J gene TRBJ1-1; a weak D match, TRBD1 (6 bases). This CDR3 region has 13 residues. V shed 5 bases and J shed 2 bases, with 8 bases lying between them. CDR1 is KGHDR and CDR2 is SFDVKD in the germline V gene. The CDR3 reads CATSGQANTEAFF. CDR3 bases: TGTGCCACCAGTGGACAGGCAAACACTGAAGCTTTCTTT.

This clonotype was counted ten times or more. V gene TRBV7-9 combines with J gene TRBJ2-7; 8 bases match TRBD2. This CDR3 is built from 15 residues. The germline gives CDR1 SEHNR, CDR2 FQNEAQ (reference sequence). V shed 3 bases, J shed 2 bases, and the junction held 6 bases outside the gene matches. The CDR3 loop reads CASSFSGRGTYEQYF. The CDR3 coding sequence is TGTGCCAGCAGCTTTTCCGGGAGGGGAACCTACGAGCAGTACTTC. The whole variable domain, remainder taken from reference TRBV7-9 and TRBJ2-7, is DTGVSQNPRHKITKRGQNVTFRCDPISEHNRLYWYRQTLGQGPEFLTYFQNEAQLEKSRLLSDRFSAERPKGSFSTLEIQRTEQGDSAMYLCASSFSGRGTYEQYFGPGTRLTVT.

This clonotype was seen ten or more times. The chain recombines TRBV20-1 with TRBJ2-7; TRBD1 matches 12 bases. Germline CDR1 DFQATT, CDR2 SNEGSKA (reference sequence). The CDR3 length is 16 residues. Trimming removed 4 bases from V and 3 bases from J; junction bases left unmatched: 10. This chain's CDR3 is CSANRDRGQGIYEQYF. The DNA of the CDR3 is TGCAGTGCTAACCGGGACAGGGGGCAGGGAATCTACGAGCAGTACTTC.

This clonotype was found many times. The chain links TRBV6-2 or TRBV6-3 to TRBJ2-7; 13 bases are a match to TRBD2. Germline V lookup: CDR1 MNHEY, CDR2 SVGEGT. The V segment lost 7 bases and the J segment 4 bases; nucleotides outside the gene matches: 7. The CDR3 consists of 15 residues. CDR3 protein: CASNYRGLAGYEQYF. DNA of the CDR3: TGTGCCAGCAACTACCGGGGACTAGCGGGATACGAGCAGTACTTC.

Ten or more counts support this clonotype. This sequence joins TRBV7-2 and TRBJ1-1; TRBD1 might be the D (5 bases). From germline, CDR1 is SGHTA and CDR2 FQGNSA. This CDR3 comprises 16 residues. Trimming left V 1 base short and J 1 base short, with 13 bases between. The CDR3 region is CASSLDGGISNTEAFF. In DNA form, the CDR3 reads TGTGCCAGCAGCTTAGATGGGGGGATATCGAACACTGAAGCTTTCTTT.

This clonotype was seen many times. The rearrangement uses TRBV28 and TRBJ2-3; the D is unclear. CDR3 size: 12 residues. Germline lookup yields CDR1 MDHEN and CDR2 SYDVKM. Trimming cost V 11 bases and J 1 base, with 10 bases left between them. CDR3: CAVSRGTDTQYF. The CDR3, as DNA: TGTGCCGTATCCCGAGGCACAGATACGCAGTATTTT.

This clonotype was counted many times. The chain links TRBV5-5 to TRBJ1-1, with D unresolved. V lost 0 bases to trimming and J lost 1 base, with 7 bases between them. The CDR3 length is 14 residues. Germline V CDR1 and CDR2: SGHKS, YYEKEE (reference sequence). The CDR3 spells CASSLAFWNTEAFF. CDR3 coding DNA: TGTGCCAGCAGCTTGGCCTTCTGGAACACTGAAGCTTTCTTT.

This clonotype came up many times. The V and J genes are TRBV27 and TRBJ2-1; D uncertain. Trimming stripped 6 bases from V and 2 bases from J, with 11 bases between. CDR3 size: 14 residues. Per germline, CDR1 MNHEY and CDR2 SMNVEV (reference sequence). The CDR3 reads CASSRAPPYNEQFF. CDR3 nucleotides: TGTGCCAGCAGCAGAGCGCCGCCCTACAATGAGCAGTTCTTC.

This clonotype was observed at least ten times. This chain uses TRBV12-3 or TRBV12-4 with TRBJ2-2; TRBD2 agrees at 12 bases. Trimming at V came to 3 bases and at J to 5 bases, leaving 4 bases not matched to a gene. CDR3 length: 16 residues. CDR3 coding DNA: TGTGCCAGCAGTTTCGGGACTAGCGGGTATACCGGGGAGCTGTTTTTT. Its translation is CASSFGTSGYTGELFF.

The table lists this clonotype with a count of one. A read error may explain this, as a much larger clone is one base away. The chain is built from TRBV4-2 and TRBJ2-7; a possible D gene is TRBD2 (5 bases). Germline V gene lookup returns CDR1 LGHNA and CDR2 YNFKEQ. CDR3 size: 14 residues. Written as DNA, the CDR3 is TGTGCCAGCAGCCCCATGGGAGTCTCCTACGACCAGTACTTC. Protein product: CASSPMGVSYDQYF.

This clonotype has ten or more counts. The genes are TRBV4-3 and TRBJ2-2; 7 bases map to TRBD1. The trim removed 2 bases at V and 6 bases at J, leaving 6 bases unmatched. This CDR3 contains 15 residues. Germline-derived CDR1 and CDR2 are LGHNA and YSLEER. CDR3 bases: TGCGCCAGCAGCCAAAACAGGGGCGTCGCCGGGGAGCTGTTTTTT. The encoded protein is CASSQNRGVAGELFF.